This TCR beta chain stems from a study of shared clonotypes between healthy human individuals. The CDR3 is made up of 15 amino acids. Trimming cost V 4 bases and J 7 bases; bases outside gene matches: 11. Looked up from germline, CDR1 is SGDLS and CDR2 is YYNGEE. Generated by immunoSEQ multiplex PCR, the TCRdb table keeps only in-frame clones and is missing some. The sample records over a million clones, 70% to 80% being singletons. The sequence was obtained from a man younger than 35 in good health. Sequenced: memory CD4+ T cells sorted from blood. As for subset: CD45RA-negative fraction. This rearrangement joins TRBV9 to TRBJ2-1; 7 positions agree with TRBD2. CDR3 nucleotide sequence: TGTGCCAGCAGCCCCCAAATAACGGGACTAAATGAGCAGTTCTTC. Translating it yields CASSPQITGLNEQFF.